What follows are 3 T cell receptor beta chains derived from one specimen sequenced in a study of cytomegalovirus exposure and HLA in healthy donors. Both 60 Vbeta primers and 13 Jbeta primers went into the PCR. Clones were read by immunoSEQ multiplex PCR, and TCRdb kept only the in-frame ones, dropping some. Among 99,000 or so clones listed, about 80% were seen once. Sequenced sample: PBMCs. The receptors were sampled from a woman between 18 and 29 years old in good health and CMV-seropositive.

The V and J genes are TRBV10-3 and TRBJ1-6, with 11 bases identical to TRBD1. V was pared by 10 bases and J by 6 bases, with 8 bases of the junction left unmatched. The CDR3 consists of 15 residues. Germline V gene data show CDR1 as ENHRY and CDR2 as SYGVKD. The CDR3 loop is CATLGQGAANSPLHF. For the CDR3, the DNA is TGTGCCACCCTAGGACAGGGGGCGGCTAATTCACCCCTCCACTTT.

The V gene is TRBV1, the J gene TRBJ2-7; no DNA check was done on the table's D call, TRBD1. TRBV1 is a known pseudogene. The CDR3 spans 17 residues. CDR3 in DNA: TGCACCATCGAGGACAGGGGGACGGGTAGCGGGTGGTACGAGCAGTACTTC. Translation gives CTIEDRGTGSGWYEQYF.

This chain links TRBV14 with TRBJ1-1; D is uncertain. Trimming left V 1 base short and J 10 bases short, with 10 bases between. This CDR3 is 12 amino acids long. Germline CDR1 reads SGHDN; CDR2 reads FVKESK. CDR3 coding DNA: TGTGCCAGCAGCCAAGGGCAGCGTGTAGCTTTCTTT. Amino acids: CASSQGQRVAFF. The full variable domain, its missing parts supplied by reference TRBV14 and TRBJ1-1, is EAGVTQFPSHSVIEKGQTVTLRCDPISGHDNLYWYRRVMGKEIKFLLHFVKESKQDESGMPNNRFLAERTGGTYSTLKVQPAELEDSGVYFCASSQGQRVAFFGQGTRLTVV.